This is a list of T cell receptor beta chains from one sample in a study of T cell repertoires in cytomegalovirus infection. A single record per CDR3 protein comes from TCRdb applying MiXCR to the reads. This table has more than 500,000 distinct CDR3 sequences, approximately 15% appearing once. The sample was CD8+ T cells from PBMCs. These receptors were collected from a human donor in good health (CMV status not recorded). Some clones in this sample may be carry-over from other donors' samples. CDR3s include the opening cysteine and the closing phenylalanine or tryptophan. D genes are given only for firm matches. Size values are once, few and many counts, or a class for expanded clones, and some rows have none.

TRBV6-1	-	TRBJ2-7	13	-	CASSLISGNEQYF	TGTGCCAGCAGTCTAATATCAGGGAACGAGCAGTACTTC
TRBV28	many	TRBJ2-1	15	TRBD2	CASTRGGSSYNEQFF	TGTGCCAGCACCCGGGGGGGGAGCTCCTACAATGAGCAGTTCTTC
TRBV4-1	-	TRBJ1-1	15	-	CASSQVGGAGTEAFF	TGCGCCAGCAGCCAAGTTGGGGGGGCCGGCACTGAAGCTTTCTTT
TRBV11-2	-	TRBJ2-7	14	-	CASSQIARYYEQYF	TGTGCCAGCAGCCAAATAGCGAGATACTACGAGCAGTACTTC
TRBV19	many	TRBJ1-5	12	-	CASSPLGQPQHF	TGTGCCAGTAGTCCTTTGGGGCAGCCCCAGCATTTT
TRBV11-2	few	TRBJ2-4	14	-	CASSLGSGLHIQYF	TGTGCCAGCAGCTTAGGCAGCGGCCTGCACATTCAGTACTTC
TRBV7-6	many	TRBJ2-4	16	-	CASSLEVGGAKNIQYF	TGTGCCAGCAGCTTAGAGGTTGGGGGGGCCAAAAACATTCAGTACTTC
TRBV29-1	-	TRBJ2-7	16	-	CSVEDLGTGTLYEQYF	TGCAGCGTTGAAGATCTGGGTACAGGGACGCTCTACGAGCAGTACTTC
TRBV6-5	many	TRBJ1-2	14	-	CASTRTGTGYGYTF	TGTGCCAGCACTCGAACCGGGACGGGCTATGGCTACACCTTC
TRBV27	many	TRBJ2-2	14	-	CASSISGVGGELFF	TGTGCCAGCAGTATATCAGGAGTTGGCGGGGAGCTGTTTTTT
TRBV27	many	TRBJ1-4	13	TRBD1	CASSSGQGRKLFF	TGTGCCAGCAGTTCCGGACAGGGAAGAAAACTGTTTTTT
TRBV7-3	many	TRBJ2-1	16	TRBD2	CASSSWTSGNYNEQFF	TGTGCCAGCAGCTCGTGGACTAGCGGGAACTACAATGAGCAGTTCTTC
TRBV6-1	many	TRBJ2-1	18	TRBD2	CASSEATGGPSSYNEQFF	TGTGCCAGCAGTGAAGCTACGGGGGGACCCAGCTCCTACAATGAGCAGTTCTTC
TRBV18	-	TRBJ2-7	16	-	CASSPPRRNSSYEQYF	TGTGCCAGCTCACCACCGAGGCGGAACAGCTCCTACGAGCAGTACTTC
TRBV20-1	few	TRBJ2-7	15	-	CSAREGLRGDYEQYF	TGCAGTGCCCGAGAAGGATTGCGGGGAGACTACGAGCAGTACTTC
TRBV7-4	-	TRBJ2-7	15	-	CASSRRAGSSYEQYF	TGTGCCAGCAGCCGTAGGGCGGGGAGCTCCTACGAGCAGTACTTC
TRBV7-8	many	TRBJ2-2	14	-	CASSLPTGSGELFF	TGTGCCAGCAGCTTACCTACAGGTAGCGGGGAGCTGTTTTTT
TRBV12-3/TRBV12-4	many	TRBJ2-3	17	TRBD2	CASRYSGTSGSGDTQYF	TGTGCCAGCAGGTATTCCGGGACTAGCGGGAGCGGAGATACGCAGTATTTT
TRBV7-2	once	TRBJ2-1	16	-	CASSLYGSVSRNDQFF	TGTGCAAGCAGCTTGTACGGGAGTGTGAGTAGGAATGATCAGTTCTTC
TRBV7-9	-	TRBJ1-1	15	-	CASTEDGAKNTEAFF	TGTGCCAGCACCGAGGATGGGGCCAAGAACACTGAAGCTTTCTTT
TRBV13	-	TRBJ2-5	13	-	CASSFWTQETQYF	TGTGCCAGCAGCTTTTGGACACAAGAGACCCAGTACTTC
TRBV7-2	many	TRBJ1-2	16	-	CASSLVYRDPPDGYTF	TGTGCCAGCAGCTTAGTTTACAGGGACCCACCCGATGGCTACACCTTC
TRBV6-5	few	TRBJ2-1	16	-	CASSYLKPSSYNEQFF	TGTGCCAGCAGTTACCTGAAGCCTTCCTCCTACAATGAGCAGTTCTTC